Presented here are 27 T cell receptor beta chains from one specimen sequenced in a study of T-cell memory formation after mild COVID-19. A single record per CDR3 protein comes from TCRdb applying MiXCR to the 5' RACE reads. The repertoire holds approximately 190,000 distinct CDR3 sequences, around 20% seen once, with 2.4% in the top ten. The sample taken for sequencing was PBMCs or a T cell subset sorted from them (not recorded which). The receptors shown here come from an adult woman who had mild COVID-19 (a few samples of this study predate the infection). Cell type and time point are not known.

The chain recombines TRBV29-1 with TRBJ2-4, with 7 bases aligning to TRBD1. CDR3 size: 13 residues. Trimming took 3 bases from V and 2 from J; bases not matched to a gene: 1. Germline CDR1 SQVTM, CDR2 ANQGSEA. CDR3 coding DNA: TGCAGCGTTGAGGACAGGTCCAAAAACATTCAGTACTTC. It translates to CSVEDRSKNIQYF.

V gene TRBV7-9 combines with J gene TRBJ1-6; 11 bases fit TRBD1. J lost 7 bases, V lost 2 bases, and 7 bases had no gene match. Germline V gene data show CDR1 as SEHNR and CDR2 as FQNEAQ (reference sequence). This CDR3 spans 17 amino acids. CDR3 residues: CASSLPGTGGSNSPLHF. The CDR3, as DNA: TGTGCCAGCAGCTTACCCGGGACAGGGGGTTCCAATTCACCCCTCCACTTT. The whole variable domain, filled in from reference TRBV7-9 and TRBJ1-6, reads DTGVSQNPRHKITKRGQNVTFRCDPISEHNRLYWYRQTLGQGPEFLTYFQNEAQLEKSRLLSDRFSAERPKGSFSTLEIQRTEQGDSAMYLCASSLPGTGGSNSPLHFGNGTRLTVT.

This clonotype has just a few counts. The chain is built from TRBV20-1 and TRBJ2-1, with 8 nucleotides matching TRBD2. Germline V CDR1 and CDR2: DFQATT, SNEGSKA (reference sequence). The V gene end was trimmed by 5 bases and the J gene end by 8 bases; junction bases not matched to a gene: 5. The CDR3 is 12 amino acids. The CDR3 DNA is TGCAGTGCTCCGGGAGGGGGGGATGAGCAGTTCTTC. It codes for CSAPGGGDEQFF.

This clonotype came up a few times. The chain recombines TRBV9 with TRBJ2-3; 9 nucleotides line up with TRBD2. V lost 1 base, J lost 2 bases, and 2 bases stayed unmatched. Germline CDR1 is SGDLS and CDR2 is YYNGEE. The CDR3 runs to 15 residues. CDR3 nucleotides: TGTGCCAGCAGCGTACTAGCGGGACCCACAGATACGCAGTATTTT. It encodes CASSVLAGPTDTQYF.

The table lists this clonotype with a few counts. The gene calls are TRBV5-1 and TRBJ2-3; the match to TRBD2 covers 12 bases. The CDR3 has 16 residues. Germline V gene lookup returns CDR1 SGHRS and CDR2 YFSETQ. Losses at the gene ends were 4 bases for V and 4 bases for J; bases not matched to a gene: 7. The CDR3 DNA reads as TGCGCCAGCAGCCTGACTAGCGGGGGTGTGGCAGATACGCAGTATTTT. Translating gives CASSLTSGGVADTQYF.

This clonotype was seen more than once but under ten times. The chain combines TRBV20-1 with TRBJ2-5; D may match TRBD1 or TRBD2 (5 bases each). Germline CDR1 and CDR2: DFQATT and SNEGSKA (reference sequence). V gave up 1 base and J gave up 4 bases, with 16 bases separating them. The CDR3 extends over 15 amino acids. Written as DNA, the CDR3 is TGCAGTGCTAGAGCCGTCCTAGGGACGGGAGAGACCCAGTACTTC. This encodes CSARAVLGTGETQYF.

This chain links TRBV2 with TRBJ1-6, with a tentative D call TRBD1 (5 bases). CDR1 SNHLY and CDR2 FYNNEI come from the germline V gene. V lost 3 bases and J lost 13, with 10 bases in between. The CDR3 extends over 12 amino acids. Here the CDR3 reads CASSDTGPPLHF. In DNA, the CDR3 is TGTGCCAGCAGTGACACAGGTCCTCCCCTCCACTTT.

This clonotype appeared many times. This chain connects TRBV7-9 to TRBJ2-3; 13 bases agree with TRBD2. After removal of 6 bases from V and 0 bases from J, the junction contained 15 bases not matched to a gene. This CDR3 is 20 amino acids long. CDR1 is SEHNR and CDR2 is FQNEAQ in the germline V gene (reference sequence). This chain's CDR3 is CASSFGLAGAAKSSTDTQYF. CDR3 bases: TGTGCCAGCAGTTTCGGACTAGCGGGAGCGGCCAAATCTAGCACAGATACGCAGTATTTT.

This chain joins TRBV2 and TRBJ2-3, with D perhaps matching TRBD1 or TRBD2 (6 bases each). The CDR3 is 13 amino acids. CDR1 SNHLY and CDR2 FYNNEI come from the germline V gene. V lost 2 bases to trimming and J lost 14 bases, with 17 bases between them. CDR3 sequence: CASSEHIGGIWYF. CDR3 DNA: TGTGCCAGCAGTGAACATATAGGGGGGATATGGTATTTT.

The sample holds a few counts of this clonotype. This sequence joins TRBV7-2 and TRBJ1-1; D not certain. Germline V gives CDR1 SGHTA, CDR2 FQGNSA. V lost 1 base and J 5 bases, leaving 8 bases between the germline ends. The CDR3 runs to 13 residues. This CDR3 is CASSLVGFTEAFF. CDR3 DNA: TGTGCCAGCAGCTTAGTAGGGTTTACTGAAGCTTTCTTT.

The chain employs TRBV7-3 and TRBJ2-1; no definite D call. This CDR3 has 12 residues. The V gene's germline CDR1 is SGHTA and CDR2 FQGTGA. V dropped 5 bases and J dropped 5 bases, with 7 bases sitting between them. The CDR3 nucleotides read TGTGCCAGCAGCCCCGGCAACAATGAGCAGTTCTTC. Protein: CASSPGNNEQFF.

This chain links TRBV12-3 or TRBV12-4 with TRBJ2-7; possible D gene TRBD1, 6 bases. There are 14 residues in the CDR3. V was trimmed by 4 bases and J by 7 bases, leaving 17 bases between them. The CDR3 loop reads CASSSHSRGEEQYF. CDR3 in DNA: TGTGCCAGCAGTTCGCACAGCAGGGGCGAAGAGCAGTACTTC.

This clonotype was picked up many times. The chain combines TRBV7-3 with TRBJ2-6; D not resolved. This CDR3 has 15 amino acids. In germline, CDR1 is SGHTA, CDR2 FQGTGA. Trimming took off 4 bases at V and 4 bases at J, with 11 bases between the two ends. This CDR3 is CASSSQLSGANVLTF. In DNA, the CDR3 is TGTGCCAGCAGCTCTCAGTTATCCGGGGCCAACGTCCTGACTTTC.

The genes are TRBV19 and TRBJ1-1; TRBD1 is a possible D gene (6 bases). Germline V gene sequence: CDR1 LNHDA, CDR2 SQIVND (reference sequence). The CDR3 contains 13 residues. The V gene lost 5 bases and the J gene lost 4 bases, with 11 bases spanning the gap. The CDR3 nucleotides are TGTGCCAGTAGTCGGCGGGGGCTCACTGAAGCTTTCTTT. Protein product: CASSRRGLTEAFF.

The V call is TRBV20-1, the J call TRBJ1-1; D remains ambiguous. The CDR3 length is 13 residues. Germline lookup yields CDR1 DFQATT and CDR2 SNEGSKA (reference sequence). The germline V and J ends were trimmed by 2 bases and 5 bases, with 12 bases remaining between them. The CDR3 protein is CSARYPGGTEAFF. The CDR3 nucleotides read TGCAGTGCTAGATATCCAGGAGGGACTGAAGCTTTCTTT.

The chain combines TRBV5-1 with TRBJ2-7; TRBD1 aligns across 9 bases. The CDR3 totals 15 residues. The germline gives CDR1 SGHRS, CDR2 YFSETQ. J was trimmed by 3 bases and V by 0 bases; bases with no gene match: 4. The CDR3 sequence is CASSLERDRDYEQYF. The CDR3 DNA reads TGCGCCAGCAGCTTGGAACGGGACAGGGACTACGAGCAGTACTTC.

This clonotype showed up just a few times. The rearrangement uses TRBV15 and TRBJ2-3; D not resolved. Germline V CDR1 and CDR2: LNHNV, YYDKDF (reference sequence). The CDR3 spans 15 residues. V gave up 4 bases and J gave up 2 bases, with 13 bases separating them. CDR3 in amino acids: CATSTRHGNTDTQYF. CDR3 nucleotides: TGTGCCACCAGCACTAGACACGGAAACACAGATACGCAGTATTTT.

Only a few counts were recorded for this clonotype. The chain employs TRBV24-1 and TRBJ2-1, with D possibly being TRBD1 or TRBD2 (5 bases each). Trimming stripped 2 bases from V and 9 bases from J, with 19 bases between. The CDR3 loop spans 16 amino acids. Germline V gene sequence: CDR1 KGHDR, CDR2 SFDVKD. The CDR3 sequence is CATSDSLRGGLSEQFF. CDR3 sequence (DNA): TGTGCCACCAGTGATTCCCTGAGGGGTGGGCTTTCTGAGCAGTTCTTC.

The V and J genes are TRBV7-8 and TRBJ2-3; 7 bases are shared with TRBD2. J was trimmed by 4 bases and V by 4 bases; bases with no gene match: 8. The CDR3 length is 15 residues. Germline V gene data show CDR1 as SGHVS and CDR2 as FQNEAQ. The CDR3 nucleotides read TGTGCCAGCAGCTGGACTAGATTCAAGTCAGATACGCAGTATTTT. Protein product: CASSWTRFKSDTQYF.

The rearrangement uses TRBV10-3 and TRBJ2-6, with D unclear. V was pared by 4 bases and J by 0 bases, with 13 bases between. The CDR3 contains 17 residues. Germline assignment: CDR1 ENHRY and CDR2 SYGVKD. CDR3 in amino acids: CAISVAGSSSGANVLTF. DNA of the CDR3: TGTGCCATCAGTGTGGCAGGATCCTCCTCTGGGGCCAACGTCCTGACTTTC.

This clonotype was counted only a few times. CDR3 sequence reads: CASSPVGDQETQYF. In nucleotides, the CDR3 is TGTGCCAGCAGTCCCGTGGGGGACCAAGAGACCCAGTACTTC. This chain joins TRBV12-3 or TRBV12-4 and TRBJ2-5; perhaps D is TRBD1 or TRBD2 (5 bases each). V was cut by 5 bases and J by 0 bases, with 10 bases left in between. CDR3 size: 14 residues.

This clonotype showed up just a few times. The rearrangement uses TRBV5-1 and TRBJ2-5, with a tentative D call TRBD2 (7 bases). The CDR3 is 13 amino acids. The germline V and J ends were trimmed by 6 bases and 9 bases, with 18 bases remaining between them. Looked up from germline, CDR1 is SGHRS and CDR2 is YFSETQ. The CDR3 spells CASTPQGREAQYF. The CDR3 bases are TGCGCCAGCACCCCACAGGGCCGGGAGGCCCAGTACTTC.

A note on this clonotype: The junction and the germline gene differ at one end; a read error may be behind it. The chain employs TRBV5-1 and TRBJ2-1; 7 bases are shared with TRBD2. The CDR3 consists of 15 residues. Looked up from germline, CDR1 is SGHRS and CDR2 is YFSETQ. The CDR3 DNA reads as TGCGCCAGCAGCCTGGGCGGGAGATCCTCCAATGAGCAGTTCTTC. Translating gives CASSLGGRSSNEQFF.

This clonotype has a handful of counts. The rearrangement uses TRBV5-1 and TRBJ2-2; D not certain. There are 15 residues in the CDR3. Germline V gene sequence: CDR1 SGHRS, CDR2 YFSETQ. The ends were cut back, 2 bases at V and 3 bases at J, with 11 bases in the middle. Here the CDR3 reads CASSLSRVDTGELFF. The CDR3 nucleotides are TGCGCCAGCAGCTTAAGTAGGGTCGACACCGGGGAGCTGTTTTTT.

In DNA form, the CDR3 reads TGCGCCAGCAGCTTGGCCCGTGGCTCTGGGGCCAACGTCCTGACTTTC. As protein: CASSLARGSGANVLTF. V usage is TRBV5-1 and J usage is TRBJ2-6; D not resolved. The germline CDR1 and CDR2 sequences are SGHRS and YFSETQ. The CDR3 runs 16 residues. Trimming took off 0 bases at V and 0 bases at J, with 7 bases between the two ends.

The chain links TRBV7-9 to TRBJ1-5; no definite D call. Germline loops: CDR1 SEHNR, CDR2 FQNEAQ (reference sequence). The CDR3 is 14 amino acids. The V end was cut by 4 bases, the J end by 3 bases, with 10 bases between. The CDR3: CASSSNSINQPQHF. The CDR3 coding sequence is TGTGCCAGCAGCTCGAACAGCATCAATCAGCCCCAGCATTTT. The full variable domain, with the rest looked up from reference TRBV7-9 and TRBJ1-5, is DTGVSQNPRHKITKRGQNVTFRCDPISEHNRLYWYRQTLGQGPEFLTYFQNEAQLEKSRLLSDRFSAERPKGSFSTLEIQRTEQGDSAMYLCASSSNSINQPQHFGDGTRLSIL.

This clonotype was recorded only once. The chain couples TRBV29-1 to TRBJ2-3; the match to TRBD2 covers 14 bases. The ends lost 7 bases at V and 7 bases at J; junction bases unmatched: 10. The CDR3 extends over 15 amino acids. From germline, CDR1 is SQVTM and CDR2 ANQGSEA. CDR3 in amino acids: CSGGRGTSGSNTQYF. The CDR3 bases are TGCAGCGGAGGTCGCGGGACTAGCGGGAGCAATACGCAGTATTTT.